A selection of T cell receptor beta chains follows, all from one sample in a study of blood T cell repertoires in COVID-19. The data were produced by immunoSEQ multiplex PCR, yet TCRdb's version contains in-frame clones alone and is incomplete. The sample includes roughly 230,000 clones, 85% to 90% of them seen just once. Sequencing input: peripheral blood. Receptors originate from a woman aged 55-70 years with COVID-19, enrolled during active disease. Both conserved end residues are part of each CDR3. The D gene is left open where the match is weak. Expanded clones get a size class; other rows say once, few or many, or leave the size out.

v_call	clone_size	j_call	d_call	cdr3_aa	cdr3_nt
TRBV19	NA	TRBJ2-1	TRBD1	CASSSGTASGEQFF	TGTGCCAGTAGTTCCGGGACAGCCTCTGGTGAGCAGTTCTTC
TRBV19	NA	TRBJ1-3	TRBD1	CASRDRSGNTIYF	TGTGCCAGTAGGGACAGGTCTGGAAACACCATATATTTT
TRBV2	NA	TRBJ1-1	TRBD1	CASMGQPDTEAFF	TGTGCCAGCATGGGACAGCCGGACACTGAAGCTTTCTTT
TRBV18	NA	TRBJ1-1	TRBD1	CASSPSQGAIGTEAFF	TGTGCCAGCTCACCTAGTCAGGGGGCGATCGGCACTGAAGCTTTCTTT
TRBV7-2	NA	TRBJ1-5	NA	CASSHSNQPQHF	TGTGCCAGCAGTCATAGCAATCAGCCCCAGCATTTT
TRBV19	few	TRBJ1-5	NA	CASTLQAGLQPQHF	TGTGCCAGTACCCTGCAGGCAGGGCTTCAGCCCCAGCATTTT
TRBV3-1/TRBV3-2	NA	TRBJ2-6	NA	CASSQTYRAGANVLTF	TGTGCCAGCAGCCAAACCTACAGGGCTGGGGCCAACGTCCTGACTTTC
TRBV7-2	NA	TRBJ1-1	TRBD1	CASTRRGTGENTEAFF	TGTGCCAGCACACGGAGGGGGACAGGGGAGAACACTGAAGCTTTCTTT
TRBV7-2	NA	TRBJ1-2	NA	CASSPGSGGYYGYTF	TGTGCCAGCAGCCCGGGGTCGGGGGGCTACTATGGCTACACCTTC
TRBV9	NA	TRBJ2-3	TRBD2	CASSVDGGGASTDTQYF	TGTGCCAGCAGCGTAGATGGCGGGGGGGCTAGCACAGATACGCAGTATTTT
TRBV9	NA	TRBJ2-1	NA	CASSVEATPYNEQFF	TGTGCCAGCAGCGTCGAAGCCACTCCGTACAATGAGCAGTTCTTC
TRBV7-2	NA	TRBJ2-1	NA	CASSLVGEVEQFF	TGTGCCAGCAGCTTAGTGGGGGAGGTTGAGCAGTTCTTC
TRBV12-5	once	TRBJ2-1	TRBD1	CASGPDRGPLNEQFF	TGTGCTAGTGGCCCCGACAGGGGGCCCCTCAATGAGCAGTTCTTC
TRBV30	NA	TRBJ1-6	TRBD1	CAWSQGYNSPLHF	TGTGCCTGGTCACAGGGGTACAATTCACCCCTCCACTTT
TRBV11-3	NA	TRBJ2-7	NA	CASSLRQGLPYEQYF	TGTGCCAGCAGCTTAAGACAAGGACTTCCCTACGAGCAGTACTTC
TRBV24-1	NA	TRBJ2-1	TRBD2	CATSSGGRSYEQFF	TGTGCCACCAGCTCGGGGGGGCGAAGTTATGAGCAGTTCTTC
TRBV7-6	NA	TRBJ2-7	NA	CASSLGAGDNYEQYF	TGTGCCAGCAGCTTAGGGGCAGGGGATAACTACGAGCAGTACTTC
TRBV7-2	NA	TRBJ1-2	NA	CASSSAGGTLNYGYTF	TGTGCCAGCAGCTCCGCGGGTGGAACTCTTAACTATGGCTACACCTTC
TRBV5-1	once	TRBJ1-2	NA	CASSLGTRSSYGYTF	TGCGCCAGCAGCTTGGGGACAAGAAGTAGCTATGGCTACACCTTC
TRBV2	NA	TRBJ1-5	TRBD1	CASRDRGYSNQPQHF	TGTGCCAGCCGTGACAGGGGTTATAGCAATCAGCCCCAGCATTTT
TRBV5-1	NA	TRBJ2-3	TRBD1	CASSLGQGQDTQYF	TGCGCCAGCAGCCTCGGACAGGGTCAAGATACGCAGTATTTT
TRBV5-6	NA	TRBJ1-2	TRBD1	CASSDTGGNGYTF	TGTGCCAGCAGCGATACAGGGGGCAATGGCTACACCTTC
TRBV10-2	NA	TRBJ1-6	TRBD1	CASSELGQVNSPLHF	TGCGCCAGCAGTGAGCTGGGACAGGTTAATTCACCCCTCCACTTT
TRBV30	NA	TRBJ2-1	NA	CAWSRNEQFF	TGTGCCTGGAGTCGCAATGAGCAGTTCTTC
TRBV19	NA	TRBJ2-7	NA	CASSIYGGTPYEQYF	TGTGCCAGTAGTATATACGGGGGAACCCCTTACGAGCAGTACTTC
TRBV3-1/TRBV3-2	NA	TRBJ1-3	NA	CASSPRPGSGNTIYF	TGTGCCAGCAGCCCCCGCCCAGGGTCGGGAAACACCATATATTTT
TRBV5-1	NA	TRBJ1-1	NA	CASSLAQGATEAFF	TGCGCCAGCAGCTTGGCCCAAGGGGCCACTGAAGCTTTCTTT
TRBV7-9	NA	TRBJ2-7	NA	CASSPEPYEQYF	TGTGCCAGCAGCCCCGAGCCCTACGAGCAGTACTTC
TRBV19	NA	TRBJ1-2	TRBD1	CASSIWRPGQKIYGYTF	TGTGCCAGTAGTATATGGAGACCGGGACAGAAGATCTATGGCTACACCTTC
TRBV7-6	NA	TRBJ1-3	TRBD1	CASSPGNRGETIYF	TGTGCCAGCAGCCCCGGAAACAGGGGTGAGACCATATATTTT
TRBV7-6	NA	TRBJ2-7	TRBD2	CASSPPGWGGNEQYF	TGTGCCAGCAGCCCCCCGGGGTGGGGGGGAAACGAGCAGTACTTC
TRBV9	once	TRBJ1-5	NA	CASSVDQGQPQHF	TGTGCCAGCAGCGTAGATCAGGGTCAGCCCCAGCATTTT
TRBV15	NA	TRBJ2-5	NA	CATSRDRVETQYF	TGTGCCACCAGCAGAGATCGGGTAGAGACCCAGTACTTC
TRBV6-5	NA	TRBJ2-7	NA	CASSYSNPSEAYEQYF	TGTGCCAGCAGTTACTCGAACCCTTCCGAGGCCTACGAGCAGTACTTC
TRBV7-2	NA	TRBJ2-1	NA	CASSRLQAYNEQFF	TGTGCCAGCAGCCGTCTTCAGGCCTACAATGAGCAGTTCTTC
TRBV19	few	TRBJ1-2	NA	CASSIAGVNYGYTF	TGTGCCAGTAGTATAGCCGGGGTAAACTATGGCTACACCTTC
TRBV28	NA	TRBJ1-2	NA	CASQAPNYGYTF	TGTGCCAGTCAGGCCCCTAACTATGGCTACACCTTC
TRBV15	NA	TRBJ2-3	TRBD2	CATSRGTSGHADTQYF	TGTGCCACCAGCAGAGGGACTAGCGGGCACGCAGATACGCAGTATTTT
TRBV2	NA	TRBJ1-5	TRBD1	CASSTQGGNQPQHF	TGTGCCAGCAGTACACAGGGGGGCAATCAGCCCCAGCATTTT
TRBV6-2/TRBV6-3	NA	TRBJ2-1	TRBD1	CASSPQGASSYNEQFF	TGTGCCAGCAGTCCACAGGGGGCCAGCTCCTACAATGAGCAGTTCTTC
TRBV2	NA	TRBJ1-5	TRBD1	CASRAGTGGGYRPQHF	TGTGCCAGCAGAGCCGGGACAGGGGGGGGGTATCGGCCCCAGCATTTT
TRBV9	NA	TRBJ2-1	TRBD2	CASSTAGTSGRNEQFF	TGTGCCAGCAGCACAGCCGGGACTAGCGGTCGTAATGAGCAGTTCTTC
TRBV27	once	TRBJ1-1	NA	CASSLRTASEAFF	TGTGCCAGCAGTTTACGGACAGCCAGTGAAGCTTTCTTT
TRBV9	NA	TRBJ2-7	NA	CASSTRGFPAEEQYF	TGTGCCAGCAGCACCCGAGGCTTCCCGGCGGAGGAGCAGTACTTC
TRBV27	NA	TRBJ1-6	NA	CASSFQTRTFNSPLHF	TGTGCCAGCAGTTTCCAAACACGGACATTTAATTCACCCCTCCACTTT
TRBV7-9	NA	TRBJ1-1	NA	CASSLSTANTEAFF	TGTGCCAGCAGCTTAAGTACAGCGAACACTGAAGCTTTCTTT
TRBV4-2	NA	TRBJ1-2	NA	CASSQSGGESYGYTF	TGTGCCAGCAGCCAATCCGGGGGGGAGAGCTATGGCTACACCTTC
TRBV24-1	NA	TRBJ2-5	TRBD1	CATGQGPQETQYF	TGTGCCACCGGACAGGGGCCCCAAGAGACCCAGTACTTC